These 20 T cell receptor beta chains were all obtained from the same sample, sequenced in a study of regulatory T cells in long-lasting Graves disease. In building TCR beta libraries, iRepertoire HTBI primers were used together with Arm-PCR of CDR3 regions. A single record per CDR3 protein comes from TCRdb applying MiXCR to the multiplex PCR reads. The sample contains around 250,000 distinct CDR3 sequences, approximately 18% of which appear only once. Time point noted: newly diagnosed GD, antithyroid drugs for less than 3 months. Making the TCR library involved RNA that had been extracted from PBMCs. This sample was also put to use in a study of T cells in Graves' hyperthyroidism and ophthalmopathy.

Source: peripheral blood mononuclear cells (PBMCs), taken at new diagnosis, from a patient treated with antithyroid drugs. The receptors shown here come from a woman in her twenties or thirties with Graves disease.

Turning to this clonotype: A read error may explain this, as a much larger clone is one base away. The CDR3 region is CASSWDRSSYEQYF. The DNA of the CDR3 is TGTGCCAGCAGCTGGGACAGGAGCTCCTACGAGCAGTACTTC. This chain connects TRBV11-2 to TRBJ2-7; TRBD1 aligns across 8 bases. CDR1 is SGHAT, CDR2 FQNNGV, per germline. The ends lost 4 bases at V and 0 bases at J; junction bases unmatched: 2. The CDR3 has 14 residues. Variable domain in full (rest from reference TRBV11-2 and TRBJ2-7): EAGVAQSPRYKIIEKRQSVAFWCNPISGHATLYWYQQILGQGPKLLIQFQNNGVVDDSQLPKDRFSAERLKGVDSTLKIQPAKLEDSAVYLCASSWDRSSYEQYFGPGTRLTVT.

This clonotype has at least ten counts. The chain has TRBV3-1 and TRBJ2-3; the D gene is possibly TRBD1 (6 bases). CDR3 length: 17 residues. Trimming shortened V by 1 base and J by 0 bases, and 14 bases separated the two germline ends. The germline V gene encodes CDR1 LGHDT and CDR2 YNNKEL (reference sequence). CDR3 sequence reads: CASSQAMGRGSTDTQYF. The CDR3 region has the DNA TGTGCCAGCAGCCAAGCTATGGGCAGGGGCAGCACAGATACGCAGTATTTT.

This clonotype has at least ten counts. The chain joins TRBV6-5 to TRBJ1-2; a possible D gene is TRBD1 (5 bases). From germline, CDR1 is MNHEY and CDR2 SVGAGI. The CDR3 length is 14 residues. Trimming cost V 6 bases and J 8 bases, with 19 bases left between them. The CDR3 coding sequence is TGTGCCAGCAGCTATACCACGCAGGGTGAAGGCTACACCTTC. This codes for CASSYTTQGEGYTF.

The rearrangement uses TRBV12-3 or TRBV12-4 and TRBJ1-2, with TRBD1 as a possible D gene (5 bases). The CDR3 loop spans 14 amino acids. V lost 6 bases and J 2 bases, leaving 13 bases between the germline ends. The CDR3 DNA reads TGTGCCAGCAGGGGACCCGGGACGAACTATGGCTACACCTTC. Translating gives CASRGPGTNYGYTF.

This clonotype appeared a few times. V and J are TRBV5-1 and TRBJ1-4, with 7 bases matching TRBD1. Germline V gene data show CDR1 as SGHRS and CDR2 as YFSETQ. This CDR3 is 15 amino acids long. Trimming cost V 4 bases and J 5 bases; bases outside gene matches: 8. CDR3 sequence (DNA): TGCGCCAGCAGCAACATTCAGGGGGGAAATGAAAAACTGTTTTTT. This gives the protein CASSNIQGGNEKLFF.

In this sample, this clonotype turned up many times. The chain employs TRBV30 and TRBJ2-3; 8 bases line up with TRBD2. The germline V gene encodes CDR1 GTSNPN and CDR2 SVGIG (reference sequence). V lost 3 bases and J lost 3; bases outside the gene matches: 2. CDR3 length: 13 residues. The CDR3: CAWSLAGTDTQYF. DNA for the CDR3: TGTGCCTGGAGCCTAGCGGGTACAGATACGCAGTATTTT.

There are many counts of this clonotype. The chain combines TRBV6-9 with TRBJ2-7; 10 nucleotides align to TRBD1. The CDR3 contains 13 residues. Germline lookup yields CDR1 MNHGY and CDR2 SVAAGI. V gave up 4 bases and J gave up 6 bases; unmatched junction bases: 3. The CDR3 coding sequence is TGTGCCAGCAGTTGGGACAGGGGCAGCGAGCAGTACTTC. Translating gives CASSWDRGSEQYF.

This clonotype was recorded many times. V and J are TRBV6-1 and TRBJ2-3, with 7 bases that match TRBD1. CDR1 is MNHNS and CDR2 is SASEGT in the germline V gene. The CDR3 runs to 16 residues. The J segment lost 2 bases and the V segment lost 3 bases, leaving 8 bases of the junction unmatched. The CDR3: CASSDATGVVTDTQYF. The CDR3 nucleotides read TGTGCCAGCAGTGATGCTACAGGGGTTGTCACAGATACGCAGTATTTT.

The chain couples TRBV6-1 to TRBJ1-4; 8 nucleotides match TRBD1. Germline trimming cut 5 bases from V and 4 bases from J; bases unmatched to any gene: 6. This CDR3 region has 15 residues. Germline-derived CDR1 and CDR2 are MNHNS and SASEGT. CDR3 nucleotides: TGTGCCAGCAGTATAGGGACAGGATTTAATGAAAAACTGTTTTTT. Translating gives CASSIGTGFNEKLFF.

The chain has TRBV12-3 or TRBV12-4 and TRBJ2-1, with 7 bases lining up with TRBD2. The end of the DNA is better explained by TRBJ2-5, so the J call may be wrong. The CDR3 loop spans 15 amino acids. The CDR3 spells CASSFGGGRQETQYF. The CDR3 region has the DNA TGTGCCAGCAGTTTCGGGGGAGGGCGGCAAGAGACCCAGTACTTC.

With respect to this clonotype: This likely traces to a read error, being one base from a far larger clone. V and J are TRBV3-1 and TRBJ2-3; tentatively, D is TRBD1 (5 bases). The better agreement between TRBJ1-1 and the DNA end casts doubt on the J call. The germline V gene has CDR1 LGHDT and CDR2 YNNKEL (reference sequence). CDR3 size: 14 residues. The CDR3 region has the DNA TGTGCCAGCAGCCAAGGGGGGGAGGGCACTGAAGCTTTCTTT. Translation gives CASSQGGEGTEAFF.

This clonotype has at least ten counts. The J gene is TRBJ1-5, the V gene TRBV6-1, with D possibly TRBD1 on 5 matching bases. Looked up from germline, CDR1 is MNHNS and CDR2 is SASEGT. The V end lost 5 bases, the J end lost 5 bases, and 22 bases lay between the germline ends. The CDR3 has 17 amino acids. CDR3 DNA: TGTGCCAGCAGTCCATTCTTCCGGGACCAAAGATATCAGCCCCAGCATTTT. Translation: CASSPFFRDQRYQPQHF.

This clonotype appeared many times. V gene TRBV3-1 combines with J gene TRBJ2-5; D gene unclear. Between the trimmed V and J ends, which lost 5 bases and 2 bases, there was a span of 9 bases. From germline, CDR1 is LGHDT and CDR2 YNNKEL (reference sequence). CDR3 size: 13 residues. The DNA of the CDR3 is TGTGCCAGCAGCTTGCCGTATCAAGAGACCCAGTACTTC. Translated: CASSLPYQETQYF.

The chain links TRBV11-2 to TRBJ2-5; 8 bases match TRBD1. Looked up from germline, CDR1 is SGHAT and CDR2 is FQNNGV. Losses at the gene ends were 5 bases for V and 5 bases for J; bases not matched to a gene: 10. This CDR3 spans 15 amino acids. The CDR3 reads CASSPMTGVGETQYF. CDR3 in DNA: TGTGCCAGCAGCCCCATGACAGGGGTCGGCGAGACCCAGTACTTC.

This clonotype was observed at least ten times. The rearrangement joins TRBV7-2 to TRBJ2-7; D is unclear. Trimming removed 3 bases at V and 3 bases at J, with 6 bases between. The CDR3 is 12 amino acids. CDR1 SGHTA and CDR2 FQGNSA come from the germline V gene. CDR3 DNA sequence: TGTGCCAGCAGCTTGGCCCACTACGAGCAGTACTTC. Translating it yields CASSLAHYEQYF.

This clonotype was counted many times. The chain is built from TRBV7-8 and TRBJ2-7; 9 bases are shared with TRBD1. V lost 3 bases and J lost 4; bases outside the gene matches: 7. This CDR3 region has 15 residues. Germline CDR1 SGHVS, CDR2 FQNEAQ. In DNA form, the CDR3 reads TGTGCCAGCAGCTTGGACAGGGGCAGGGTATACGAGCAGTACTTC. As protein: CASSLDRGRVYEQYF. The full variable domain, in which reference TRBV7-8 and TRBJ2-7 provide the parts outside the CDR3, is GAGVSQSPRYKVAKRGQDVALRCDPISGHVSLFWYQQALGQGPEFLTYFQNEAQLDKSGLPSDRFFAERPEGSVSTLKIQRTQQEDSAVYLCASSLDRGRVYEQYFGPGTRLTVT.

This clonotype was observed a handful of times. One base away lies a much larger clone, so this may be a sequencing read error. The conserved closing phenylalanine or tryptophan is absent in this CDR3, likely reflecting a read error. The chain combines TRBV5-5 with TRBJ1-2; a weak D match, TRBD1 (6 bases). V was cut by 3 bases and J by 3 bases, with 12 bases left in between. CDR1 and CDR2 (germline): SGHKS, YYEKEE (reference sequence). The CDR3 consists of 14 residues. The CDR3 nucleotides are TGTGCCAGCAGCTCCACAGGGCCCCACTATGGCTACACCCTC. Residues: CASSSTGPHYGYTL.

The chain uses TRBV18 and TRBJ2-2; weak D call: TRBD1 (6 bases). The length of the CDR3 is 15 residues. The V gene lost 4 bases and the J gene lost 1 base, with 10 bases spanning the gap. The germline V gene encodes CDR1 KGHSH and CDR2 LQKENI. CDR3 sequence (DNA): TGTGCCAGCTCACTGCAACAGGGGAACACCGGGGAGCTGTTTTTT. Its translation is CASSLQQGNTGELFF.

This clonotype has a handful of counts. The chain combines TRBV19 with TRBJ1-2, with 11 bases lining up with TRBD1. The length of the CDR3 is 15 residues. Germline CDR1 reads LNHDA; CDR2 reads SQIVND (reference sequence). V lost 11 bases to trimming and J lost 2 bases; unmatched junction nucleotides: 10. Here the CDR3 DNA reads TGTGCCCCTCATCCACGGACAGGGGGCAACTATGGCTACACCTTC. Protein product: CAPHPRTGGNYGYTF.

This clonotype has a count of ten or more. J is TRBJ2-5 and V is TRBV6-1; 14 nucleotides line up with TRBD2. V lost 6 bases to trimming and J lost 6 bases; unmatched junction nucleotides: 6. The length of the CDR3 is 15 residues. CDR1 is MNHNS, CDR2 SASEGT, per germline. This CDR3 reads CASRETSGGGKTQYF. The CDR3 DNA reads TGTGCCAGCAGGGAGACTAGCGGGGGGGGGAAGACCCAGTACTTC.